These 32 T cell receptor beta chains originate from one sample sequenced in a study of OX40 agonist ivuxolimab in advanced cancers. The library was generated by the immunoSEQ multiplex PCR assay. Held by TCRdb, this immuneACCESS table contains in-frame sequences only and omits some clones. Under half of the omission traces to an unresolved V gene where checked; the cause of the rest is unknown. Here the sample has 60,000 to 90,000 clones; 84% occur a single time. The ten biggest clones cover 0.35% to 0.5% of the sample. Sequenced material: CD4+ or CD8+ T cells sorted from blood, taken in a trial of the OX40 agonist ivuxolimab. These receptors were obtained from an adult with an advanced solid tumor such as melanoma, head and neck, liver or kidney cancer.

The V and J genes are TRBV19 and TRBJ1-2; weak D call: TRBD1 (6 bases). CDR3 length: 15 residues. CDR1 is LNHDA and CDR2 is SQIVND in the germline V gene (reference sequence). Trimming took off 1 base at V and 0 bases at J, with 9 bases between the two ends. CDR3 nucleotide sequence: TGTGCCAGTAGTATAGGTCGGACAGCTAACTATGGCTACACCTTC. This encodes CASSIGRTANYGYTF.

The count of this clone is one. CDR3 DNA: TGTGCCAGTAGTGCACACTTCTCTCAGGACAGAAAAAACTATGGCTACACCTTC. Amino acid sequence: CASSAHFSQDRKNYGYTF. This sequence joins TRBV19 and TRBJ1-2, with D tentatively TRBD1 (6 bases). The length of the CDR3 is 18 residues. Germline lookup yields CDR1 LNHDA and CDR2 SQIVND (reference sequence). Trimming stripped 5 bases from V and 2 bases from J, with 24 bases between. The full variable domain, with the rest looked up from reference TRBV19 and TRBJ1-2, is DGGITQSPKYLFRKEGQNVTLSCEQNLNHDAMYWYRQDPGQGLRLIYYSQIVNDFQKGDIAEGYSVSREKKESFPLTVTSAQKNPTAFYLCASSAHFSQDRKNYGYTFGSGTRLTVV.

V and J are TRBV7-2 and TRBJ2-2; D is unresolved. This CDR3 contains 15 residues. V lost 3 bases, J lost 5 bases, and 13 bases lay in between. Germline CDR1 SGHTA, CDR2 FQGNSA. DNA for the CDR3: TGTGCCAGCAGCTTTGCGGCTCGAATTACCGGGGAGCTGTTTTTT. Translated: CASSFAARITGELFF.

CDR3 protein: CASSSLHRSRGTEAFF. The CDR3 DNA sequence: TGTGCCAGCAGCTCCCTACATAGGAGCCGGGGGACTGAAGCTTTCTTT. V and J are TRBV11-2 and TRBJ1-1; the D gene is possibly TRBD1 (5 bases). The CDR3 length is 16 residues. The germline gives CDR1 SGHAT, CDR2 FQNNGV. Trimming took off 4 bases at V and 5 bases at J, with 20 bases between the two ends.

The gene calls are TRBV6-5 and TRBJ2-5; a weak D match, TRBD2 (5 bases). V was pared by 2 bases and J by 0 bases, with 7 bases between. This CDR3 contains 14 residues. Germline-derived CDR1 and CDR2 are MNHEY and SVGAGI. DNA of the CDR3: TGTGCCAGCAGTTACGGCGGGTACCAAGAGACCCAGTACTTC. Translation gives CASSYGGYQETQYF.

The chain couples TRBV27 to TRBJ2-1; 9 positions match TRBD1. After removal of 2 bases from V and 6 bases from J, the junction contained 5 bases not matched to a gene. The germline V gene encodes CDR1 MNHEY and CDR2 SMNVEV (reference sequence). The CDR3 is 15 residues long. CDR3 sequence reads: CASSLPGTGSNEQFF. CDR3 nucleotide sequence: TGTGCCAGCAGTTTACCCGGGACAGGGTCCAATGAGCAGTTCTTC.

This clone was detected a few times. The V and J genes are TRBV5-6 and TRBJ2-3; D is undetermined. CDR1 is SGHDT and CDR2 is YYEEEE in the germline V gene. The CDR3 runs to 11 residues. V was clipped by 4 bases and J by 4 bases, with 4 bases between them. CDR3 protein: CASSRADTQYF. As DNA, the CDR3 is TGTGCCAGCAGCCGAGCAGATACGCAGTATTTT.

The chain links TRBV28 to TRBJ2-3, with D tentatively TRBD2 (6 bases). Germline CDR1 MDHEN, CDR2 SYDVKM. CDR3 length equals 14 residues. V lost 3 bases and J 3 bases, leaving 10 bases between the germline ends. The CDR3: CASSFGGVTDTQYF. Written as DNA, the CDR3 is TGTGCCAGCAGTTTTGGAGGGGTTACAGATACGCAGTATTTT.

The chain employs TRBV5-4 and TRBJ2-7, with D perhaps TRBD2 (5 bases). The CDR3 runs 14 residues. Per the germline V gene, CDR1 is SGHNT and CDR2 is YYREEE (reference sequence). V was clipped by 0 bases and J by 0 bases, with 7 bases between them. CDR3 residues: CASSLGGFSYEQYV. The CDR3 DNA sequence: TGTGCCAGCAGCTTGGGAGGGTTCTCCTACGAGCAGTACGTC.

CDR3 protein: CASSLKGTGNTIYF. CDR3 DNA sequence: TGTGCCAGCAGTTTGAAGGGGACTGGAAACACCATATATTTT. The chain joins TRBV27 to TRBJ1-3; D might be TRBD1 (5 bases). CDR3 size: 14 residues. Trimming cost V 3 bases and J 2 bases, with 8 bases left between them. Per the germline V gene, CDR1 is MNHEY and CDR2 is SMNVEV (reference sequence).

This rearrangement joins TRBV2 to TRBJ2-4; D is ambiguous. The CDR3 has 12 amino acids. Germline V gene sequence: CDR1 SNHLY, CDR2 FYNNEI. V lost 6 bases and J lost 5, with 8 bases in between. CDR3 DNA: TGTGCCAGCAGCCCGCAGCAAAACATTCAGTACTTC. It specifies CASSPQQNIQYF.

The chain combines TRBV7-2 with TRBJ1-2; the match to TRBD1 covers 10 bases. With V trimmed by 5 bases and J by 8 bases, 8 bases remained unmatched. The CDR3 is made up of 14 amino acids. Germline V CDR1 and CDR2: SGHTA, FQGNSA. DNA for the CDR3: TGTGCCAGCAGCAACCGACAGGGGGCGGCCGGCTACACCTTC. This sequence encodes CASSNRQGAAGYTF.

This chain uses TRBV5-1 with TRBJ2-5; D possibly corresponds to TRBD2 (6 bases). The germline CDR1 and CDR2 sequences are SGHRS and YFSETQ. V lost 1 base and J 4 bases, leaving 17 bases between the germline ends. The length of the CDR3 is 16 residues. CDR3 nucleotides: TGCGCCAGCAGCTTGTACGGGGGTAAGGTTGGAGAGACCCAGTACTTC. Its translation is CASSLYGGKVGETQYF.

The chain combines TRBV19 with TRBJ1-4; TRBD1 aligns across 7 bases. Germline assignment: CDR1 LNHDA and CDR2 SQIVND (reference sequence). There are 15 residues in the CDR3. V shed 7 bases, J shed 5 bases, and the junction held 10 bases outside the gene matches. The CDR3 loop reads CASTPTGTVNEKLFF. The CDR3, as DNA: TGTGCCAGTACCCCCACGGGGACAGTGAATGAAAAACTGTTTTTT.

Comments on this clone: The junction shows a germline mismatch at one end, possibly a read error. V gene TRBV28 combines with J gene TRBJ2-1, with TRBD1 identical over 9 bases. Germline V lookup: CDR1 MDHEN, CDR2 SYDVKM. The CDR3 is made up of 12 amino acids. CDR3 in DNA: TGTGCCAGCAGTTTAGGACAGGGGTTCGGGATCTTC. Its protein is CASSLGQGFGIF.

This rearrangement joins TRBV29-1 to TRBJ2-1; TRBD2 matches 8 bases. The CDR3 totals 11 residues. Per germline, CDR1 SQVTM and CDR2 ANQGSEA. The trim removed 4 bases at V and 10 bases at J, leaving 3 bases unmatched. This CDR3 reads CSVARGGEQFF. The CDR3 DNA is TGCAGCGTTGCCCGGGGGGGGGAGCAGTTCTTC.

This chain joins TRBV6-5 and TRBJ2-2; D is unresolved. Germline loops: CDR1 MNHEY, CDR2 SVGAGI. The CDR3 length is 15 residues. V was pared by 0 bases and J by 6 bases, with 11 bases between. As DNA, the CDR3 is TGTGCCAGCAGTTACTCCATCAGTCCGGCCGGGGAGCTGTTTTTT. Translating gives CASSYSISPAGELFF.

The chain combines TRBV7-9 with TRBJ2-5; 15 bases match TRBD2. The junction had 6 bases not matched to a gene; V was cut back by 5 bases and J by 5 bases. This CDR3 spans 16 amino acids. Per germline, CDR1 SEHNR and CDR2 FQNEAQ (reference sequence). CDR3 amino acids: CASSPRTSGRGETQYF. As DNA, the CDR3 is TGTGCCAGCAGCCCCCGGACTAGCGGGAGGGGGGAGACCCAGTACTTC.

To note about this clone: One end of the junction varies from germline; a read error may be responsible. The chain uses TRBV29-1 and TRBJ1-2; D unclear. This CDR3 region has 12 residues. CDR1 and CDR2 from the germline V gene are SQVTM and ANQGSEA. The CDR3 region has the DNA TGCAGCGTTGAGGATAGTAACTGTGGCTACACCTTC. Protein product: CSVEDSNCGYTF.

This sequence joins TRBV5-4 and TRBJ1-2, with TRBD1 matching over 10 bases. Germline-derived CDR1 and CDR2 are SGHNT and YYREEE (reference sequence). The junction had 10 bases not matched to a gene; V was cut back by 3 bases and J by 5 bases. This CDR3 is built from 16 residues. The CDR3 reads CASSYGQGGAEYGYTF. The CDR3 nucleotides read TGTGCCAGCAGCTACGGACAGGGGGGCGCTGAATATGGCTACACCTTC.

This chain links TRBV6-1 with TRBJ2-7; maybe TRBD2 (5 bases). Germline-derived CDR1 and CDR2 are MNHNS and SASEGT. The V end was cut by 1 base, the J end by 10 bases, with 17 bases between. This CDR3 spans 14 amino acids. The CDR3 loop reads CASSEEVLGDKQYV. CDR3 DNA sequence: TGTGCCAGCAGTGAAGAGGTCCTCGGGGATAAACAGTACGTC.

The chain is built from TRBV7-9 and TRBJ2-3; D not resolved. This CDR3 region has 13 residues. CDR1 and CDR2 (germline): SEHNR, FQNEAQ (reference sequence). Trimming took off 4 bases at V and 1 base at J, with 6 bases between the two ends. The DNA for the CDR3 is TGTGCCAGCAGCTCCGACGGCACAGATACGCAGTATTTT. This gives the protein CASSSDGTDTQYF.

J is TRBJ1-4 and V is TRBV6-6; D not resolved. The V end lost 5 bases, the J end lost 0 bases, and 4 bases lay between the germline ends. The CDR3 extends over 13 amino acids. Germline lookup yields CDR1 MNHNY and CDR2 SVGAGI (reference sequence). The CDR3 sequence: CASSGTTNEKLFF. The CDR3 nucleotides are TGTGCCAGCAGTGGGACAACTAATGAAAAACTGTTTTTT.

This sequence joins TRBV28 and TRBJ1-5, with D perhaps matching TRBD1 (6 bases). Germline V lookup: CDR1 MDHEN, CDR2 SYDVKM. Trimming shortened V by 5 bases and J by 1 base, and 18 bases separated the two germline ends. The CDR3 totals 17 residues. CDR3 residues: CASSPVGGRRSNQPQHF. DNA for the CDR3: TGTGCCAGCAGTCCGGTAGGGGGGCGGAGAAGCAATCAGCCCCAGCATTTT.

The rearrangement links TRBV5-1 to TRBJ1-4, with TRBD1 identical over 9 bases. The CDR3 runs to 15 residues. After removal of 4 bases from V and 10 bases from J, the junction contained 11 bases not matched to a gene. The germline V gene has CDR1 SGHRS and CDR2 YFSETQ. DNA of the CDR3: TGCGCCAGCAGCGGCGACGGGACAGGGATCTCAAAACTGTTTTTT. This gives the protein CASSGDGTGISKLFF.

The chain recombines TRBV5-3 with TRBJ2-7; D remains ambiguous. TRBV5-3 is an ORF; its function is uncertain. Trimming stripped 3 bases from V and 0 bases from J, with 28 bases between. This CDR3 has 20 amino acids. The CDR3, as DNA: TGTGCCAGAAGCTCGATCTTAGAAACAGACGGACCCGAGAGCTCCTACGAGCAGTACTTC. It codes for CARSSILETDGPESSYEQYF.

This chain uses TRBV5-1 with TRBJ1-3; the D is unclear. Germline CDR1 is SGHRS and CDR2 is YFSETQ. The CDR3 extends over 15 amino acids. V gave up 0 bases and J gave up 0 bases, with 7 bases separating them. The CDR3 bases are TGCGCCAGCAGCTTGGGTGTAAGCTCTGGAAACACCATATATTTT. Translated: CASSLGVSSGNTIYF.

The CDR3 region is CASSLGQSGTQYF. Written as DNA, the CDR3 is TGTGCCAGCAGCTTAGGACAGTCCGGGACCCAGTACTTC. J is TRBJ2-5 and V is TRBV7-9; tentative D call: TRBD1 (5 bases). The CDR3 is 13 residues long. Trimming left V 1 base short and J 7 bases short, with 10 bases between. The germline CDR1 and CDR2 sequences are SEHNR and FQNEAQ (reference sequence).

The V gene is TRBV6-6, the J gene TRBJ1-6, with D uncertain. This CDR3 contains 14 residues. Between the trimmed V and J ends, which lost 7 bases and 0 bases, there was a span of 7 bases. Germline-derived CDR1 and CDR2 are MNHNY and SVGAGI (reference sequence). The CDR3 spells CASTRLSYNSPLHF. CDR3 sequence (DNA): TGTGCCAGCACCCGGCTCTCCTATAATTCACCCCTCCACTTT.

The chain employs TRBV6-1 and TRBJ1-3; D unresolved. V was clipped by 1 base and J by 0 bases, with 16 bases between them. CDR3 length equals 18 residues. Germline CDR1 MNHNS, CDR2 SASEGT. The CDR3 coding sequence is TGTGCCAGCAGTGAAGGATGGGCACGATCGACCTCTGGAAACACCATATATTTT. Translation gives CASSEGWARSTSGNTIYF.

V gene TRBV5-1 combines with J gene TRBJ1-6; D might be TRBD1 (6 bases). V was trimmed by 0 bases and J by 0 bases, leaving 7 bases between them. Germline CDR1 reads SGHRS; CDR2 reads YFSETQ. The CDR3 contains 16 residues. The CDR3 here is CASSLEGGSYNSPLHF. CDR3 coding DNA: TGCGCCAGCAGCTTGGAAGGGGGCTCCTATAATTCACCCCTCCACTTT.

This chain links TRBV5-1 with TRBJ2-1; D ambiguous. Trimming took 4 bases from V and 9 from J, leaving 11 bases between them. The CDR3 totals 12 residues. Germline V CDR1 and CDR2: SGHRS, YFSETQ. In nucleotides, the CDR3 is TGCGCCAGCAGCGTTGCCATGGGTGAGCAGTTCTTC. The encoded protein is CASSVAMGEQFF.